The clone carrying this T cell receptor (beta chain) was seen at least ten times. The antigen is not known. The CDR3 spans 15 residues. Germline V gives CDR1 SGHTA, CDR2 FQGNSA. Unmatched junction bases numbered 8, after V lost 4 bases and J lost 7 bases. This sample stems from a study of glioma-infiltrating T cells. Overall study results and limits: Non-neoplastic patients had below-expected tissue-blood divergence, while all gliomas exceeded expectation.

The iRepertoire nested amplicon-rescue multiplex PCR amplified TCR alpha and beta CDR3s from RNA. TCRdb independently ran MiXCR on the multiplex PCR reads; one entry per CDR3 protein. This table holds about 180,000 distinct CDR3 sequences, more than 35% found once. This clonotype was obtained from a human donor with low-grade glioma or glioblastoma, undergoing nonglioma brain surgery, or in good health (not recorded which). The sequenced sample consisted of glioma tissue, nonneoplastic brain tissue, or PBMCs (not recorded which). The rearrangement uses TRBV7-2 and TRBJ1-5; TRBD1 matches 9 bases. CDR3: CASSSTGGAGQPQHF. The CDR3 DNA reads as TGTGCCAGCAGCTCCACAGGGGGCGCGGGACAGCCCCAGCATTTT.